This section outlines one T cell receptor (beta chain) sequence together with its context. The entry originates in a study of identical twins. The CDR3 is 14 amino acids. Trimming took 3 bases from V and 0 from J, leaving 8 bases between them. CDR1 SEHNR and CDR2 FQNEAQ come from the germline V gene (reference sequence). From the 5' RACE reads, TCRdb called clonotypes with MiXCR, one entry per CDR3 protein. Altogether hundreds of thousands of distinct CDR3 sequences are present, around 24% being singletons, with the ten largest covering 2.9%. The same data also went into a second study, on T cells expressing NK-cell markers.

Sequencing input: CD4+ T cells sorted from blood. The rearrangement links TRBV7-9 to TRBJ1-2; D ambiguous. The sequence came from a young woman in good health. The CDR3 region is CASSFTASNYGYTF. The CDR3 DNA sequence: TGTGCCAGCAGCTTTACAGCCTCTAACTATGGCTACACCTTC.